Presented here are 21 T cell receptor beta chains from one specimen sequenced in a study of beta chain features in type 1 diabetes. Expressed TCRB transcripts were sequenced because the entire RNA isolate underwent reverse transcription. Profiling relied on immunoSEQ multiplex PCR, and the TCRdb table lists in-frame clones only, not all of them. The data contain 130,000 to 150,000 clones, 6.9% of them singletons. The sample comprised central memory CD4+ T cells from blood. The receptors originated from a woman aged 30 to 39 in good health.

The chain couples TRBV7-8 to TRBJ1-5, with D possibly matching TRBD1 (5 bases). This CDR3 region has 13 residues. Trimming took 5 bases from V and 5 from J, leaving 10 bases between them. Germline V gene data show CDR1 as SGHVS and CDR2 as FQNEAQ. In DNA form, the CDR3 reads TGTGCCAGCAGCCGAAGGGGCGATCAGCCCCAGCATTTT. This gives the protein CASSRRGDQPQHF.

The CDR3 reads CATAAGRNGYTF. CDR3 bases: TGTGCCACCGCCGCGGGGAGGAATGGCTACACCTTC. The V gene is TRBV15, the J gene TRBJ1-2; no clear D gene. The V gene's germline CDR1 is LNHNV and CDR2 YYDKDF (reference sequence). The ends were cut back, 8 bases at V and 6 bases at J, with 13 bases in the middle. The CDR3 runs to 12 residues.

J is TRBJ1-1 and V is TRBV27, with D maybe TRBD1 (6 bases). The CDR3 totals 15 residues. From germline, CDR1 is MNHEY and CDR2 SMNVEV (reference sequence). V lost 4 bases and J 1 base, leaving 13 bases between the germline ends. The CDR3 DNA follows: TGTGCCAGCAGTTCACGGACAGCGACGAACACTGAAGCTTTCTTT. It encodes CASSSRTATNTEAFF.

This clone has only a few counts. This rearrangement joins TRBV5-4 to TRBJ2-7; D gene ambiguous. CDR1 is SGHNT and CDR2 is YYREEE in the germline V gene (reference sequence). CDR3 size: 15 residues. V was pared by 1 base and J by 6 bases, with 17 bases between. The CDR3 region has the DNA TGTGCCAGCAGCTTGCTAGGAAGCCACCGTGGCGAGCAGTACTTC. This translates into CASSLLGSHRGEQYF. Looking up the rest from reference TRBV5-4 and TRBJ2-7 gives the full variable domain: ETGVTQSPTHLIKTRGQQVTLRCSSQSGHNTVSWYQQALGQGPQFIFQYYREEENGRGNFPPRFSGLQFPNYSSELNVNALELDDSALYLCASSLLGSHRGEQYFGPGTRLTVT.

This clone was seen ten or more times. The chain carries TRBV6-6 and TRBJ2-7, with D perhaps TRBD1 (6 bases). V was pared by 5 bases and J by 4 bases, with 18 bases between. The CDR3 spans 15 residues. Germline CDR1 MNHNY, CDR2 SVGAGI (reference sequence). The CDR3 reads CASSTIPGQPYEQYF. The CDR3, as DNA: TGTGCCAGCAGTACCATACCGGGACAACCTTACGAGCAGTACTTC.

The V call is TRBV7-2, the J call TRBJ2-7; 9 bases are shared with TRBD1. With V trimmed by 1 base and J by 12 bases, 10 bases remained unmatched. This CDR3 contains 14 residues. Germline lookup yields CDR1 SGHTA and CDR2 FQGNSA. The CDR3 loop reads CASSLVLGQGFPYF. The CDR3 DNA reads TGTGCCAGCAGCTTAGTTTTGGGACAGGGCTTTCCGTACTTC.

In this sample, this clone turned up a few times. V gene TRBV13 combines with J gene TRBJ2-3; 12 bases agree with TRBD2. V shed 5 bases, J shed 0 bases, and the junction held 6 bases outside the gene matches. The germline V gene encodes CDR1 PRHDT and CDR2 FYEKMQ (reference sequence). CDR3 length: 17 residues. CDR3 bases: TGTGCCAGCAGCCCGAGAGGACTAGCGGGGAGCACAGATACGCAGTATTTT. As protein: CASSPRGLAGSTDTQYF.

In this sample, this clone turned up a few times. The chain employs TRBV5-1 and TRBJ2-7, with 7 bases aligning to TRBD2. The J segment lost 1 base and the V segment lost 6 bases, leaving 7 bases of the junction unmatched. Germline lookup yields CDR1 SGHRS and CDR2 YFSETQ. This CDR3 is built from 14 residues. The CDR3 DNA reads TGCGCCAGCAAGCTTAGCGGGTTGTCCTACGAGCAGTACTTC. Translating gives CASKLSGLSYEQYF. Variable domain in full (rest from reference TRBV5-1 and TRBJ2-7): KAGVTQTPRYLIKTRGQQVTLSCSPISGHRSVSWYQQTPGQGLQFLFEYFSETQRNKGNFPGRFSGRQFSNSRSEMNVSTLELGDSALYLCASKLSGLSYEQYFGPGTRLTVT.

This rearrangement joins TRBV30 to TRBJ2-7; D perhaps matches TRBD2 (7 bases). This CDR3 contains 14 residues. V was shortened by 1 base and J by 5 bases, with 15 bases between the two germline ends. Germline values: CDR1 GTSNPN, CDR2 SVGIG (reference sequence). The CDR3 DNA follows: TGTGCCTGGAGTGGGTTAGGGGGGGCCGACGAGCAGTACTTC. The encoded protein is CAWSGLGGADEQYF.

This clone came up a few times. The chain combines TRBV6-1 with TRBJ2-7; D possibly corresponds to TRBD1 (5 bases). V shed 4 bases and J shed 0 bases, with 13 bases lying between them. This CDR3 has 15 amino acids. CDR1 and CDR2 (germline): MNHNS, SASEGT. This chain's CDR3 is CASSAMPQDSYEQYF. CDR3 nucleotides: TGTGCCAGCAGTGCCATGCCACAGGACTCCTACGAGCAGTACTTC.

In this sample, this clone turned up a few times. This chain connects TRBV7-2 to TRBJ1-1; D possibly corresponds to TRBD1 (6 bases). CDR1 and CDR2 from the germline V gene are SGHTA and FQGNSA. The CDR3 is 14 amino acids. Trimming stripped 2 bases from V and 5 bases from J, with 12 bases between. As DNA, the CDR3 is TGTGCCAGCAGCTTAAGTGGGGGCGCAACTGAAGCTTTCTTT. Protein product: CASSLSGGATEAFF.

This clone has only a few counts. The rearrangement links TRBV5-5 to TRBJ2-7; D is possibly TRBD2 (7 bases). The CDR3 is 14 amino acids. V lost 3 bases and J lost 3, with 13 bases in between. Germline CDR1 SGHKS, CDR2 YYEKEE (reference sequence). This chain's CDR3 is CASSSGASGYEQYF. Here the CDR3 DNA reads TGTGCCAGCAGCTCGGGGGCTAGCGGCTACGAGCAGTACTTC. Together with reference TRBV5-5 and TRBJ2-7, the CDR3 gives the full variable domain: DAGVTQSPTHLIKTRGQQVTLRCSPISGHKSVSWYQQVLGQGPQFIFQYYEKEERGRGNFPDRFSARQFPNYSSELNVNALLLGDSALYLCASSSGASGYEQYFGPGTRLTVT.

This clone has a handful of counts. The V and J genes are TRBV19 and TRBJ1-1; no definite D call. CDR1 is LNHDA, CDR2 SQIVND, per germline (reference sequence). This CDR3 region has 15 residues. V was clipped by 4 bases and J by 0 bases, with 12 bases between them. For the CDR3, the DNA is TGTGCCAGTAGTAACGTCGACTCCTTGAACACTGAAGCTTTCTTT. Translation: CASSNVDSLNTEAFF. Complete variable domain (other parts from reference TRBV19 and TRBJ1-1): DGGITQSPKYLFRKEGQNVTLSCEQNLNHDAMYWYRQDPGQGLRLIYYSQIVNDFQKGDIAEGYSVSREKKESFPLTVTSAQKNPTAFYLCASSNVDSLNTEAFFGQGTRLTVV.

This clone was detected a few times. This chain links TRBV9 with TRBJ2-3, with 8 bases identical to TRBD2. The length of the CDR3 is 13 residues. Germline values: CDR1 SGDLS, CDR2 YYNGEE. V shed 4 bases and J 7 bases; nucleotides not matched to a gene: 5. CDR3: CASSPSGSYTQYF. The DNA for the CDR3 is TGTGCCAGCAGCCCGAGCGGGAGTTATACGCAGTATTTT.

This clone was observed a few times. The CDR3 DNA is TGCGCCAGCAGCGGACAGGGGGGGAACCAAGAGACCCAGTACTTC. It is translated as CASSGQGGNQETQYF. The gene calls are TRBV5-1 and TRBJ2-5; 10 bases map to TRBD1. The V segment lost 4 bases and the J segment 0 bases; nucleotides outside the gene matches: 3. Germline CDR1 SGHRS, CDR2 YFSETQ. This CDR3 contains 15 residues.

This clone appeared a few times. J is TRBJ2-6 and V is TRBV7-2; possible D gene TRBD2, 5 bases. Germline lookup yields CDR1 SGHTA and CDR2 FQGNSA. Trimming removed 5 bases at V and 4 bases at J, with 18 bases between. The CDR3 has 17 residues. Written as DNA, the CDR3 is TGTGCCAGCAGCCTTCCCATGAGGGCGCGGGGGGCCAACGTCCTGACTTTC. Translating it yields CASSLPMRARGANVLTF.

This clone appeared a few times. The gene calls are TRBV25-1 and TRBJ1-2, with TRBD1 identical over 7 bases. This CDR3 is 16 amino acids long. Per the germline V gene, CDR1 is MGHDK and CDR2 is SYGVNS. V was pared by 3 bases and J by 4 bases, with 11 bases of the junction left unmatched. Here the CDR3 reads CASSDQTTGTAYGYTF. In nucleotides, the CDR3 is TGTGCCAGCAGTGACCAAACAACAGGGACAGCCTATGGCTACACCTTC.

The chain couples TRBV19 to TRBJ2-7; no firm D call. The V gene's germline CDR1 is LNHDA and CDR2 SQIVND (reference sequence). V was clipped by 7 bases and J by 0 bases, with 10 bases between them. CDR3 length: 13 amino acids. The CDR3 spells CASKRADSYEQYF. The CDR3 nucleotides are TGTGCCAGTAAGCGCGCGGACTCCTACGAGCAGTACTTC.

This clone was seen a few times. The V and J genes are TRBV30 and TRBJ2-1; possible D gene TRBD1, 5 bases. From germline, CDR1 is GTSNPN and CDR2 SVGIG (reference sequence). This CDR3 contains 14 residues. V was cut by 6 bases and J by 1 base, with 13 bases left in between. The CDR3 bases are TGTGCCTGCGTTTCAGGGTCTTCCTACAATGAGCAGTTCTTC. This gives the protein CACVSGSSYNEQFF.

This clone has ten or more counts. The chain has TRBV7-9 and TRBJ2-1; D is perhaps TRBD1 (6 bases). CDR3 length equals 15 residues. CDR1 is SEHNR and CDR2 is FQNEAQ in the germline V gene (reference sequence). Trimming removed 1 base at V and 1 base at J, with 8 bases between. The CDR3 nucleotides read TGTGCCAGCAGCTTAGGAGGGGGATCCTACAATGAGCAGTTCTTC. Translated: CASSLGGGSYNEQFF.

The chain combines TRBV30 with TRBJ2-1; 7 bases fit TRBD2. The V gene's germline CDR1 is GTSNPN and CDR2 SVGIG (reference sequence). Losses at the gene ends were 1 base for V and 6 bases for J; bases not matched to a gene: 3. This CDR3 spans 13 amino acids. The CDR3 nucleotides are TGTGCCTGGAGTGGACTAGCCGGCAATGAGCAGTTCTTC. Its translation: CAWSGLAGNEQFF.